One sample yielded the 26 T cell receptor beta chains listed below, sequenced in a study of T cell changes during pregnancy in multiple sclerosis. Repertoires were generated with immunoSEQ multiplex PCR, while TCRdb's copy carries only in-frame clones and drops some. This repertoire shows more than 55,000 clones, under 95% found once; its top ten account for 1.3%. The sequencing used peripheral blood, collected in the second trimester of pregnancy. The receptors derive from a female donor with multiple sclerosis, enrolled in a pregnancy study.

V gene TRBV7-9 combines with J gene TRBJ1-6, with TRBD1 as a possible D gene (6 bases). The CDR3 covers 14 residues. From germline, CDR1 is SEHNR and CDR2 FQNEAQ (reference sequence). V lost 1 base, J lost 8 bases, and 9 bases lay in between. For the CDR3, the DNA is TGTGCCAGCAGCTTAGAACAGGGTTATTCACCCCTCCACTTT. Translating it yields CASSLEQGYSPLHF.

V and J are TRBV5-1 and TRBJ2-3, with TRBD1 matching over 8 bases. From germline, CDR1 is SGHRS and CDR2 YFSETQ. The CDR3 spans 18 residues. The ends lost 7 bases at V and 0 bases at J; junction bases unmatched: 16. The CDR3 region is CASGPGTGATLSTDTQYF. The CDR3 bases are TGCGCCAGCGGGCCCGGGACAGGCGCTACCCTCAGCACAGATACGCAGTATTTT.

This chain uses TRBV30 with TRBJ1-5; D gene unclear. The germline V gene has CDR1 GTSNPN and CDR2 SVGIG (reference sequence). The CDR3 covers 13 residues. Trimming took 3 bases from V and 4 from J, leaving 10 bases between them. CDR3 sequence: CAWSLDLNQPQHF. The CDR3 DNA is TGTGCCTGGAGCCTAGACTTGAATCAGCCCCAGCATTTT.

The chain recombines TRBV5-1 with TRBJ1-2, with D possibly being TRBD1 (5 bases). Per germline, CDR1 SGHRS and CDR2 YFSETQ. V lost 4 bases to trimming and J lost 2 bases, with 12 bases between them. The CDR3 consists of 14 residues. The CDR3 DNA reads TGCGCCAGCAGCCCGACGGGGGACAACTATGGCTACACCTTC. This codes for CASSPTGDNYGYTF. Filled out from reference TRBV5-1 and TRBJ1-2, the complete variable domain reads KAGVTQTPRYLIKTRGQQVTLSCSPISGHRSVSWYQQTPGQGLQFLFEYFSETQRNKGNFPGRFSGRQFSNSRSEMNVSTLELGDSALYLCASSPTGDNYGYTFGSGTRLTVV.

V is TRBV7-9 and J is TRBJ2-4; 8 bases agree with TRBD1. The CDR3 contains 16 residues. The germline gives CDR1 SEHNR, CDR2 FQNEAQ (reference sequence). Trimming cost V 5 bases and J 1 base; bases outside gene matches: 7. CDR3: CASSRVDRGAKNIQYF. Here the CDR3 DNA reads TGTGCCAGCAGCAGAGTTGACAGGGGTGCCAAAAACATTCAGTACTTC.

The J gene is TRBJ1-2, the V gene TRBV6-6, with a weak D call TRBD1 (5 bases). This CDR3 comprises 14 residues. Germline values: CDR1 MNHNY, CDR2 SVGAGI (reference sequence). V dropped 2 bases and J dropped 6 bases, with 13 bases sitting between them. The CDR3 is CASSYPGLSDGYTF. CDR3 sequence (DNA): TGTGCCAGCAGTTACCCGGGACTTTCCGATGGCTACACCTTC.

As for this clone: Other DNA sequences in the same sample also yield this CDR3. The chain is built from TRBV9 and TRBJ1-1, with D tentatively TRBD1 (5 bases). Trimming took off 2 bases at V and 0 bases at J, with 8 bases between the two ends. The CDR3 totals 14 residues. The V gene's germline CDR1 is SGDLS and CDR2 YYNGEE. CDR3 protein: CASSVTGMNTEAFF. CDR3 bases: TGTGCCAGCAGCGTCACAGGCATGAACACTGAAGCTTTCTTT.

DNA of the CDR3: TGTGCCTGGAGGGTACATCTGGACAGCTCCTCTGGAAACACCATATATTTT. Translation: CAWRVHLDSSSGNTIYF. The gene calls are TRBV30 and TRBJ1-3; a weak D match, TRBD1 (6 bases). This CDR3 region has 17 residues. The V gene's germline CDR1 is GTSNPN and CDR2 SVGIG (reference sequence). Between the trimmed V and J ends, which lost 3 bases and 0 bases, there was a span of 18 bases.

This chain links TRBV7-2 with TRBJ2-1, with a tentative D call TRBD2 (5 bases). V was cut by 5 bases and J by 9 bases, with 11 bases left in between. CDR1 is SGHTA, CDR2 FQGNSA, per germline. The CDR3 is 12 residues long. Here the CDR3 reads CASSRLGGEQFF. The CDR3 region has the DNA TGTGCCAGCAGCCGCCTCGGAGGTGAGCAGTTCTTC.

The rearrangement joins TRBV6-5 to TRBJ1-2; TRBD1 matches 9 bases. Trimming at V came to 3 bases and at J to 1 base, leaving 3 bases not matched to a gene. The CDR3 runs to 15 residues. The V gene's germline CDR1 is MNHEY and CDR2 SVGAGI. The CDR3 sequence: CASSYRQGVNYGYTF. CDR3 nucleotide sequence: TGTGCCAGCAGTTATCGACAGGGGGTTAACTATGGCTACACCTTC.

The rearrangement joins TRBV11-2 to TRBJ2-7, with a weak D call TRBD2 (5 bases). This CDR3 has 14 residues. V lost 5 bases and J lost 1, with 12 bases in between. Germline CDR1 reads SGHAT; CDR2 reads FQNNGV. The CDR3 DNA is TGTGCCAGCAGCCTCATATGGGAGTCCTACGAGCAGTACTTC. This encodes CASSLIWESYEQYF.

The CDR3 here is CASSSSGGAYNEQFF. As DNA, the CDR3 is TGTGCCAGCAGCTCGAGCGGGGGGGCCTACAATGAGCAGTTCTTC. V usage is TRBV5-4 and J usage is TRBJ2-1; 10 bases align to TRBD2. From germline, CDR1 is SGHNT and CDR2 YYREEE (reference sequence). V trimming: 3 bases; J trimming: 2 bases; junction bases outside the gene matches: 2. This CDR3 region has 15 residues.

The count of this clone is one. CDR3 loop: CASRPGRELQPQHF. CDR3 DNA sequence: TGTGCCAGCAGACCCGGGAGGGAATTACAGCCCCAGCATTTT. This chain uses TRBV28 with TRBJ1-5; no clear D gene. CDR1 is MDHEN and CDR2 is SYDVKM in the germline V gene. There are 14 residues in the CDR3. V lost 6 bases and J lost 7, with 16 bases in between.

The gene calls are TRBV27 and TRBJ2-3; D unclear. Germline CDR1 MNHEY, CDR2 SMNVEV (reference sequence). V was trimmed by 7 bases and J by 3 bases, leaving 5 bases between them. This CDR3 has 11 amino acids. CDR3 loop: CASNKTDTQYF. The CDR3 region has the DNA TGTGCCAGCAATAAAACAGATACGCAGTATTTT.

The chain recombines TRBV7-2 with TRBJ2-5, with TRBD2 matching 14 bases. This CDR3 is built from 17 residues. Trimming took 5 bases from V and 7 from J; bases not matched to a gene: 12. In germline, CDR1 is SGHTA, CDR2 FQGNSA. CDR3 sequence: CASSPGTSGGPWGTQYF. DNA of the CDR3: TGTGCCAGCAGCCCCGGGACTAGCGGGGGCCCCTGGGGGACCCAGTACTTC.

This chain joins TRBV6-1 and TRBJ1-1; 9 nucleotides match TRBD1. Germline V CDR1 and CDR2: MNHNS, SASEGT. The CDR3 consists of 13 residues. The trim removed 4 bases at V and 4 bases at J, leaving 1 base unmatched. In nucleotides, the CDR3 is TGTGCCAGCAGTGGGACAGGGGCCACTGAAGCTTTCTTT. This gives the protein CASSGTGATEAFF.

The chain joins TRBV11-1 to TRBJ1-1, with 8 nucleotides matching TRBD1. Germline lookup yields CDR1 SGHAT and CDR2 FQDESV (reference sequence). The CDR3 sequence is 14 residues long. V gave up 7 bases and J gave up 3 bases; unmatched junction bases: 7. The CDR3 here is CASTTDRGYTEAFF. Written as DNA, the CDR3 is TGTGCCAGCACCACAGACAGGGGATACACTGAAGCTTTCTTT.

The V gene is TRBV10-3, the J gene TRBJ2-7, with a weak D call TRBD2 (5 bases). The CDR3 length is 14 residues. Trimming removed 7 bases from V and 1 base from J, with 14 bases in between. Germline-derived CDR1 and CDR2 are ENHRY and SYGVKD. DNA of the CDR3: TGTGCCATCAACCCACGAGAGGGTTCCTACGAGCAGTACTTC. Translation gives CAINPREGSYEQYF.

The chain links TRBV29-1 to TRBJ1-6, with 7 bases matching TRBD1. Trimming removed 6 bases from V and 7 bases from J; junction bases left unmatched: 9. The CDR3 spans 14 residues. From germline, CDR1 is SQVTM and CDR2 ANQGSEA. The CDR3 loop is CSVSAGGKNSPLHF. Here the CDR3 DNA reads TGCAGCGTCTCAGCAGGGGGTAAAAATTCACCCCTCCACTTT.

The V gene is TRBV29-1, the J gene TRBJ2-7, with TRBD1 matching over 9 bases. Germline CDR1 and CDR2: SQVTM and ANQGSEA. This CDR3 is built from 13 residues. J gave up 6 bases and V 7 bases, and 10 bases lay outside the gene matches. CDR3 sequence (DNA): TGCAGCGCTGGGGGACAGGGACAATCCGAGCAGTACTTC. Translation: CSAGGQGQSEQYF.

The J gene is TRBJ1-1, the V gene TRBV12-5, with unresolved D. The V and J ends lost 1 base and 7 bases respectively, with 13 bases between them. This CDR3 contains 14 residues. Looked up from germline, CDR1 is LGHNT and CDR2 is FRNRAP. The CDR3 nucleotides are TGTGCTAGTGGTTTGGCGTGGCCCTCCCTTGAAGCTTTCTTT. As protein: CASGLAWPSLEAFF.

The V call is TRBV30, the J call TRBJ2-2; TRBD2 agrees at 11 bases. Germline lookup yields CDR1 GTSNPN and CDR2 SVGIG (reference sequence). The length of the CDR3 is 16 residues. J lost 5 bases, V lost 3 bases, and 8 bases had no gene match. The CDR3 spells CAWSAGTSGSTGELFF. CDR3 bases: TGTGCCTGGAGCGCCGGGACTAGCGGTTCTACCGGGGAGCTGTTTTTT.

This sequence joins TRBV12-5 and TRBJ2-6, with 7 bases aligning to TRBD1. The CDR3 extends over 16 amino acids. The ends lost 3 bases at V and 2 bases at J; junction bases unmatched: 4. Germline-derived CDR1 and CDR2 are LGHNT and FRNRAP. The CDR3 sequence: CASGFRGGAGANVLTF. The CDR3 DNA sequence: TGTGCTAGTGGTTTCCGAGGGGGCGCTGGGGCCAACGTCCTGACTTTC.

This sequence joins TRBV5-1 and TRBJ2-5, with D tentatively TRBD2 (5 bases). Germline CDR1 is SGHRS and CDR2 is YFSETQ. The CDR3 totals 13 residues. Trimming pared 3 bases from V and 5 bases from J, leaving 11 bases between. CDR3 loop: CASSSGPGETQYF. CDR3 bases: TGCGCCAGCAGCTCTGGACCGGGGGAGACCCAGTACTTC. The full variable domain, with the rest looked up from reference TRBV5-1 and TRBJ2-5, is KAGVTQTPRYLIKTRGQQVTLSCSPISGHRSVSWYQQTPGQGLQFLFEYFSETQRNKGNFPGRFSGRQFSNSRSEMNVSTLELGDSALYLCASSSGPGETQYFGPGTRLLVL.

This chain connects TRBV7-3 to TRBJ2-1; weak D call: TRBD1 (7 bases). Germline lookup yields CDR1 SGHTA and CDR2 FQGTGA. The V end was cut by 3 bases, the J end by 4 bases, with 13 bases between. The CDR3 loop spans 15 amino acids. CDR3 residues: CASSFGPGGYNEQFF. CDR3 nucleotides: TGTGCCAGCAGCTTTGGACCAGGGGGGTACAATGAGCAGTTCTTC.

J is TRBJ1-1 and V is TRBV7-8; D unresolved. This CDR3 contains 13 residues. The germline V gene encodes CDR1 SGHVS and CDR2 FQNEAQ. With 2 bases removed from V and 7 bases from J, the gap between germline ends came to 11 bases. The DNA for the CDR3 is TGTGCCAGCAGCTTACGTCTCGGAGTTGAAGCTTTCTTT. Translation: CASSLRLGVEAFF. The complete variable domain, with remaining parts taken from reference TRBV7-8 and TRBJ1-1, reads GAGVSQSPRYKVAKRGQDVALRCDPISGHVSLFWYQQALGQGPEFLTYFQNEAQLDKSGLPSDRFFAERPEGSVSTLKIQRTQQEDSAVYLCASSLRLGVEAFFGQGTRLTVV.